The 3 T cell receptor beta chains in this list originate from one sample, sequenced in a study of regulatory T cells in long-lasting Graves disease. Sample time point: persistent/refractory GD, antithyroid drugs over 5 years with positive TRAb. The TCR library used RNA extracted from PBMCs. Sequencing libraries for TCR beta were prepared with iRepertoire HTBI primers and Arm-PCR of CDR3 regions. Using its own MiXCR run on the multiplex PCR reads, TCRdb lists one record per CDR3 protein. This repertoire shows about 470,000 distinct CDR3 sequences, roughly 20% found once; its top ten account for 7% to 9.5%. Sequenced material: peripheral blood mononuclear cells (PBMCs), taken when the disease was refractory, from a patient treated with antithyroid drugs. Receptors were obtained from a female donor with Graves disease.

V is TRBV7-8 and J is TRBJ2-3, with 8 nucleotides matching TRBD2. Germline V CDR1 and CDR2: SGHVS, FQNEAQ. CDR3 size: 14 residues. Trimming cost V 8 bases and J 5 bases; bases outside gene matches: 9. Here the CDR3 reads CASAKRESVDTQYF. DNA for the CDR3: TGTGCCAGCGCAAAGCGGGAGTCGGTAGATACGCAGTATTTT.

The chain links TRBV29-1 to TRBJ2-2, with a possible D match to TRBD2 (6 bases). The CDR3 sequence is 15 residues long. Between the trimmed V and J ends, which lost 7 bases and 6 bases, there was a span of 21 bases. Germline values: CDR1 SQVTM, CDR2 ANQGSEA. The CDR3 sequence: CSARPRAGMAGELFF. DNA for the CDR3: TGCAGCGCCCGACCTCGCGCGGGAATGGCCGGGGAGCTGTTTTTT.

The V gene is TRBV6-1, the J gene TRBJ2-3; D unclear. V lost 6 bases, J lost 4 bases, and 11 bases lay in between. This CDR3 region has 13 residues. CDR1 is MNHNS and CDR2 is SASEGT in the germline V gene. CDR3 sequence (DNA): TGTGCCAGCAGCCGGACCTATCCAGATACGCAGTATTTT. It is translated as CASSRTYPDTQYF.